The 2 T cell receptor beta chains below come from one sample, sequenced in a study of cytomegalovirus exposure and HLA in healthy donors (dated by TCRdb to between 2016 and 2019). The library was obtained by the immunoSEQ multiplex PCR assay. For the multiplex PCR, a mixture combining 60 forward primers for TCR Vbeta segments and 13 reverse primers for TCR Jbeta segments was used. TCRdb obtained this table from immuneACCESS and retained in-frame rearrangements with V and J assigned. These tables miss some clones; where compared with another copy, unresolved V genes account for less than half of the shortfall, and the remainder is unexplained. In all, the sample holds 90,000 to 100,000 clones, and around 80% of those were seen once. Under 0.8% of the sample belongs to the ten largest clones. The sequenced material came from PBMCs. Receptors originate from an older woman in good health and CMV-seronegative.

V gene TRBV19 combines with J gene TRBJ1-2; D is uncertain. The CDR3 runs 14 residues. Germline V gives CDR1 LNHDA, CDR2 SQIVND (reference sequence). Trimming removed 1 base at V and 4 bases at J, with 10 bases between. The CDR3 nucleotides read TGTGCCAGTAGTATAGTTTCAGGTATCTATGGCTACACCTTC. Amino acid sequence: CASSIVSGIYGYTF.

This chain connects TRBV19 to TRBJ1-1; 12 nucleotides agree with TRBD1. CDR1 LNHDA and CDR2 SQIVND come from the germline V gene (reference sequence). J lost 6 bases, V lost 5 bases, and 7 bases had no gene match. This CDR3 comprises 15 residues. The CDR3 reads CASSPGTGGLAEAFF. The CDR3 bases are TGTGCCAGTAGTCCCGGGACAGGGGGCCTGGCTGAAGCTTTCTTT. Together with reference TRBV19 and TRBJ1-1, the CDR3 gives the full variable domain: DGGITQSPKYLFRKEGQNVTLSCEQNLNHDAMYWYRQDPGQGLRLIYYSQIVNDFQKGDIAEGYSVSREKKESFPLTVTSAQKNPTAFYLCASSPGTGGLAEAFFGQGTRLTVV.